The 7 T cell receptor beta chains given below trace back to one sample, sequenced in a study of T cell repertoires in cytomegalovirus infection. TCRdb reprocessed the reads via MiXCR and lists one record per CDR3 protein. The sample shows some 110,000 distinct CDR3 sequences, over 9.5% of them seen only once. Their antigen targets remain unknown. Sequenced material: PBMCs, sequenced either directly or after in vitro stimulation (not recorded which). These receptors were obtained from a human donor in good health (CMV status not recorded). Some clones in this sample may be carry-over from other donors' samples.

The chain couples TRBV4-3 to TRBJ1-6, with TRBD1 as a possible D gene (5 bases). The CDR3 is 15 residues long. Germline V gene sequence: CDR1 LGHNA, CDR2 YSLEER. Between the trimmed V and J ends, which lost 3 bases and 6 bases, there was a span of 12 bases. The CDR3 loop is CASSQVGGSNSPLHF. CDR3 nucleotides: TGCGCCAGCAGCCAGGTGGGGGGAAGTAATTCACCCCTCCACTTT.

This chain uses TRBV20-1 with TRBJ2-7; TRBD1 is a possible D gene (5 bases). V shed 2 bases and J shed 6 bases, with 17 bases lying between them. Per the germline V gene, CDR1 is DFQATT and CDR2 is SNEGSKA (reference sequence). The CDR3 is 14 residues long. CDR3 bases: TGCAGTGCTAGATCGGGCAGGGTATTAAGCGAGCAGTACTTC. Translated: CSARSGRVLSEQYF.

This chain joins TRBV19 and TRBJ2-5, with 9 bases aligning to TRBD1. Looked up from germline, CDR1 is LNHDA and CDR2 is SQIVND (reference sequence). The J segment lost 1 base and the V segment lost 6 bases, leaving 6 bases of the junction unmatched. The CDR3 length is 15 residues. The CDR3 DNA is TGTGCCAGTAGCCAACAGGGGGCCGCCCAAGAGACCCAGTACTTC. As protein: CASSQQGAAQETQYF.

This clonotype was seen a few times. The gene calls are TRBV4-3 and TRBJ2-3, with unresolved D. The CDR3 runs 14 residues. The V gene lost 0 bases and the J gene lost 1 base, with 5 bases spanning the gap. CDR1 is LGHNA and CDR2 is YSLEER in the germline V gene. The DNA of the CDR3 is TGCGCCAGCAGCCAAGAGGACGGCACAGATACGCAGTATTTT. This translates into CASSQEDGTDTQYF.

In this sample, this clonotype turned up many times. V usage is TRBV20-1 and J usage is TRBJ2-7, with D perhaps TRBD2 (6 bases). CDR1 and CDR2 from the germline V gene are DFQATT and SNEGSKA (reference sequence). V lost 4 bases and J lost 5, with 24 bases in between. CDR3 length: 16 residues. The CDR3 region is CSATTPNHRGWDEQYV. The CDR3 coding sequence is TGCAGTGCTACCACTCCAAATCACCGGGGGTGGGACGAGCAGTACGTC.

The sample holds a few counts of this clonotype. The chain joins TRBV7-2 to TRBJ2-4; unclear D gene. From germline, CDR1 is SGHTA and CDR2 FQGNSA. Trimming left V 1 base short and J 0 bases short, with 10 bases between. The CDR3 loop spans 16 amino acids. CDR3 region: CASSLGSVLAKNIQYF. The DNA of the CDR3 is TGTGCCAGCAGCTTAGGGTCCGTCCTAGCCAAAAACATTCAGTACTTC.

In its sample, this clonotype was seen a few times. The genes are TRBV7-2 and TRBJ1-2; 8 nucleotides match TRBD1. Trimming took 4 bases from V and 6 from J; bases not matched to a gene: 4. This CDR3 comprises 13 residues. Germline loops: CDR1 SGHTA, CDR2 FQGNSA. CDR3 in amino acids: CASSSRGRDGYTF. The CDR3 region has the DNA TGTGCCAGCAGCTCCAGGGGGCGCGATGGCTACACCTTC.